This entry describes one T cell receptor (beta chain). Its antigen is undetermined. TRB cDNA libraries were made by UMI-labeled 5' RACE. TCRdb re-called the 5' RACE reads and shows each CDR3 protein once, DNA omitted. Reported are approximately 130,000 distinct CDR3 sequences; the ten largest clones contain over 0.35%. The sample comes from a study of CXCR3-negative and CXCR3-positive naive CD8 T cells. Naive cells were sorted as CD45RO-, CCR7+, CD27+ and CD95-. CDR1 and CDR2 from the germline V gene are SGHNT and YENEEA. The CDR3 spans 13 residues. Whole-study findings and limits: TCR strength was inferred from TRB CDR3 properties, while surface CD5 was comparable between naive subsets. For CXCR3-positive naive cells, TRB CDR3s were more hydrophobic than those of CXCR3-negative naive cells. Naive subsets were similarly diverse, while memory CD8+ repertoires were much less diverse.

Sequencing was carried out using naive CXCR3+ CD8+ T cells from blood. Sample subset: CD45RO-CCR7+CD27+CD95- naive CD8+ T cells expressing CXCR3 (TNR3+). The chain is built from TRBV11-3 and TRBJ1-1; TCRdb outputs TRBD1, but without DNA this stays unchecked. The sequence was obtained from a human donor in good health. Some clones in this sample may be carry-over from other donors' samples. CDR3 in amino acids: CASSNRPTGRVVF.